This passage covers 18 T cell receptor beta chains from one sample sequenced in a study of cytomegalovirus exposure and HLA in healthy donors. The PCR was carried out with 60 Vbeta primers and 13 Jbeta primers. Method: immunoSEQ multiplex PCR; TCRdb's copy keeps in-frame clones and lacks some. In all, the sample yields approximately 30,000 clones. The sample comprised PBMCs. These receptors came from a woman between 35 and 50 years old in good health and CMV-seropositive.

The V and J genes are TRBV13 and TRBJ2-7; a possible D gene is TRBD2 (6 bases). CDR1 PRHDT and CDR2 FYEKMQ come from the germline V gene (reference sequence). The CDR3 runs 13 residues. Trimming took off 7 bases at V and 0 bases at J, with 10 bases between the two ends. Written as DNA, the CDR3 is TGTGCCAGCAAGCGGGTCAGCTCCTACGAGCAGTACTTC. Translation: CASKRVSSYEQYF.

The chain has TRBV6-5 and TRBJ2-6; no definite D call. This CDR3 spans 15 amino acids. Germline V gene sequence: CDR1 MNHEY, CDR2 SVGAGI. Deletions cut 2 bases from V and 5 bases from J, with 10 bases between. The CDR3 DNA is TGTGCCAGCAGTTACGAAGCGCCGCGGGCCAACGTCCTGACTTTC. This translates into CASSYEAPRANVLTF.

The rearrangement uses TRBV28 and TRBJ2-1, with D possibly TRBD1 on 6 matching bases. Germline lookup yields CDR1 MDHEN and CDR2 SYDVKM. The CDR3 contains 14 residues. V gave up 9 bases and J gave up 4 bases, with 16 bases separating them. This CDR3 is CASKQGVKYNEQFF. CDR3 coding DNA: TGTGCCAGTAAACAGGGAGTGAAGTACAATGAGCAGTTCTTC. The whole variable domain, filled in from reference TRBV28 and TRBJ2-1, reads DVKVTQSSRYLVKRTGEKVFLECVQDMDHENMFWYRQDPGLGLRLIYFSYDVKMKEKGDIPEGYSVSREKKERFSLILESASTNQTSMYLCASKQGVKYNEQFFGPGTRLTVL.

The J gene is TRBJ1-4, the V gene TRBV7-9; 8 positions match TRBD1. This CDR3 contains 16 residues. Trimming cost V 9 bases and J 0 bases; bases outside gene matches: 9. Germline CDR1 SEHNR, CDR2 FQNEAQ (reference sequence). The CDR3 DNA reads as TGTGCCAGTTGTCCGGGACAGGCTACAACTAATGAAAAACTGTTTTTT. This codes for CASCPGQATTNEKLFF.

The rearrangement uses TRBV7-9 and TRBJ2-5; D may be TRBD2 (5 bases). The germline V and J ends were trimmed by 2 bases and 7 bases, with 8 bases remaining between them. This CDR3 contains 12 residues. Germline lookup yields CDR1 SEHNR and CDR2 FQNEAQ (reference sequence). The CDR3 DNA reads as TGTGCCAGCAGCTTATTGGCGGGGACCCAGTACTTC. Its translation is CASSLLAGTQYF.

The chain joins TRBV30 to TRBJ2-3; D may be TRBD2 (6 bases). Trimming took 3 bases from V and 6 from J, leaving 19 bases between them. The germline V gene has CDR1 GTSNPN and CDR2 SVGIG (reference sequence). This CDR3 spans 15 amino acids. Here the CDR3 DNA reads TGTGCCTGGAGGAAGGGCCGGTGGGAGGCGGATACGCAGTATTTT. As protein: CAWRKGRWEADTQYF.

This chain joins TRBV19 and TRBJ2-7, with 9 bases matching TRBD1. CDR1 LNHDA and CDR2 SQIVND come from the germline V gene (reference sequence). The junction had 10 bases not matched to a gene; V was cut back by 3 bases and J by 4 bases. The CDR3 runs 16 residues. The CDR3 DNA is TGTGCCAGTAGTATTTCCCCGGGACAGGGAGTTTACGAGCAGTACTTC. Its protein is CASSISPGQGVYEQYF.

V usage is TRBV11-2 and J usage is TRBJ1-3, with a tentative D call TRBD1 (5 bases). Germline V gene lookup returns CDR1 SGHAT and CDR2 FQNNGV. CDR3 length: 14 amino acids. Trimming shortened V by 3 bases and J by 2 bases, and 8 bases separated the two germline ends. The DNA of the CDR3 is TGTGCCAGCAGCTTGACAGTCGCTGGAAACACCATATATTTT. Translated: CASSLTVAGNTIYF.

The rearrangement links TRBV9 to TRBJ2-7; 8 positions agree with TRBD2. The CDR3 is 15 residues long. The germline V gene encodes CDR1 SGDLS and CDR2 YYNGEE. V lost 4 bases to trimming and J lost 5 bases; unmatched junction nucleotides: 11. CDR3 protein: CASSRFSGVGDEQYF. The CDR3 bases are TGTGCCAGCAGCAGGTTTAGCGGGGTAGGGGACGAGCAGTACTTC.

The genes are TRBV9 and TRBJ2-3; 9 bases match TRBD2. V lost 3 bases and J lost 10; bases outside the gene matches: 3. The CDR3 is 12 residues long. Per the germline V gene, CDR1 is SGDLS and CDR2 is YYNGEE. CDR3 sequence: CASSARTSAQYF. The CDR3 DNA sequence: TGTGCCAGCAGCGCCCGGACTAGCGCGCAGTATTTT.

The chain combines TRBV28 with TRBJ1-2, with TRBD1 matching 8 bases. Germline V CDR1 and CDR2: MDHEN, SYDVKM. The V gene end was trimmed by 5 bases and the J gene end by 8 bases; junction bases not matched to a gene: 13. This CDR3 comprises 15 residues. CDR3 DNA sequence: TGTGCCAGCAGTGCGGACAGGGAGATACTATCCGGCTACACCTTC. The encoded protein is CASSADREILSGYTF.

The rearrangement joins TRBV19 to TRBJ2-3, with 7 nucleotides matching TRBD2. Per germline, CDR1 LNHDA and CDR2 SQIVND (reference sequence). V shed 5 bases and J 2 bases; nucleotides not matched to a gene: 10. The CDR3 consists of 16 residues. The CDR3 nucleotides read TGTGCCAGTAGTCAACGGACTAGAGGGGACACAGATACGCAGTATTTT. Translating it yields CASSQRTRGDTDTQYF.

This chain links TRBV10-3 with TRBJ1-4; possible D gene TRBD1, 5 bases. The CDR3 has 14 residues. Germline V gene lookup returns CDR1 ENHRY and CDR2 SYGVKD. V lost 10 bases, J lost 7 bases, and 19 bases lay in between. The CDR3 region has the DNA TGTGCCACGGGGGAGTGGGGGGGACGTGAAAAACTGTTTTTT. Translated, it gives CATGEWGGREKLFF.

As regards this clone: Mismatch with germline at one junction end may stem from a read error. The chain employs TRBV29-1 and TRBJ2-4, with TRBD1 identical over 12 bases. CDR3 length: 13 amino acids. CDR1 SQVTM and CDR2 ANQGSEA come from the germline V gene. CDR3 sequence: CSVMGQGAGIQYF. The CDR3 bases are TGCAGCGTAATGGGACAGGGGGCCGGCATTCAATACTTC.

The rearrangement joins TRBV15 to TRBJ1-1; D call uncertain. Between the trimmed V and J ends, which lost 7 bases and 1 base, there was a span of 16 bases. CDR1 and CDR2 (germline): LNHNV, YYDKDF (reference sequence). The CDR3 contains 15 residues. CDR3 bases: TGTGCCACCACTAGAGATCGGAGCAGGAACACTGAAGCTTTCTTT. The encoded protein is CATTRDRSRNTEAFF.

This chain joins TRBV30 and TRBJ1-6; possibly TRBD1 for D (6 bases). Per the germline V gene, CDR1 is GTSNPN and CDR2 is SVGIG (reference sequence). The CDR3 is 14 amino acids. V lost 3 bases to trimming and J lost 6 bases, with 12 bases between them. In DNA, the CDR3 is TGTGCCTGGAGCGCTGGACAGCCTAATTCACCCCTCCACTTT. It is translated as CAWSAGQPNSPLHF.

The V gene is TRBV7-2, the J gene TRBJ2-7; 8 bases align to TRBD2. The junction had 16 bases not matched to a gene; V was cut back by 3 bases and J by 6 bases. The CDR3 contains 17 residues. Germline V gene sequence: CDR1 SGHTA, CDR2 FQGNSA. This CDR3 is CASSLTIAGLKLAEQYF. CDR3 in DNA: TGTGCCAGCAGCTTGACAATAGCGGGACTAAAGTTAGCCGAGCAGTACTTC.

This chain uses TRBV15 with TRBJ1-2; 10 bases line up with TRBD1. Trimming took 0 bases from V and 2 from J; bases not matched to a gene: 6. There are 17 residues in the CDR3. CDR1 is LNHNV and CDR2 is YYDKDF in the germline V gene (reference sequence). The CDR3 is CATSREGDRGRNYGYTF. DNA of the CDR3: TGTGCCACCAGCAGAGAGGGTGACAGGGGGCGAAACTATGGCTACACCTTC.